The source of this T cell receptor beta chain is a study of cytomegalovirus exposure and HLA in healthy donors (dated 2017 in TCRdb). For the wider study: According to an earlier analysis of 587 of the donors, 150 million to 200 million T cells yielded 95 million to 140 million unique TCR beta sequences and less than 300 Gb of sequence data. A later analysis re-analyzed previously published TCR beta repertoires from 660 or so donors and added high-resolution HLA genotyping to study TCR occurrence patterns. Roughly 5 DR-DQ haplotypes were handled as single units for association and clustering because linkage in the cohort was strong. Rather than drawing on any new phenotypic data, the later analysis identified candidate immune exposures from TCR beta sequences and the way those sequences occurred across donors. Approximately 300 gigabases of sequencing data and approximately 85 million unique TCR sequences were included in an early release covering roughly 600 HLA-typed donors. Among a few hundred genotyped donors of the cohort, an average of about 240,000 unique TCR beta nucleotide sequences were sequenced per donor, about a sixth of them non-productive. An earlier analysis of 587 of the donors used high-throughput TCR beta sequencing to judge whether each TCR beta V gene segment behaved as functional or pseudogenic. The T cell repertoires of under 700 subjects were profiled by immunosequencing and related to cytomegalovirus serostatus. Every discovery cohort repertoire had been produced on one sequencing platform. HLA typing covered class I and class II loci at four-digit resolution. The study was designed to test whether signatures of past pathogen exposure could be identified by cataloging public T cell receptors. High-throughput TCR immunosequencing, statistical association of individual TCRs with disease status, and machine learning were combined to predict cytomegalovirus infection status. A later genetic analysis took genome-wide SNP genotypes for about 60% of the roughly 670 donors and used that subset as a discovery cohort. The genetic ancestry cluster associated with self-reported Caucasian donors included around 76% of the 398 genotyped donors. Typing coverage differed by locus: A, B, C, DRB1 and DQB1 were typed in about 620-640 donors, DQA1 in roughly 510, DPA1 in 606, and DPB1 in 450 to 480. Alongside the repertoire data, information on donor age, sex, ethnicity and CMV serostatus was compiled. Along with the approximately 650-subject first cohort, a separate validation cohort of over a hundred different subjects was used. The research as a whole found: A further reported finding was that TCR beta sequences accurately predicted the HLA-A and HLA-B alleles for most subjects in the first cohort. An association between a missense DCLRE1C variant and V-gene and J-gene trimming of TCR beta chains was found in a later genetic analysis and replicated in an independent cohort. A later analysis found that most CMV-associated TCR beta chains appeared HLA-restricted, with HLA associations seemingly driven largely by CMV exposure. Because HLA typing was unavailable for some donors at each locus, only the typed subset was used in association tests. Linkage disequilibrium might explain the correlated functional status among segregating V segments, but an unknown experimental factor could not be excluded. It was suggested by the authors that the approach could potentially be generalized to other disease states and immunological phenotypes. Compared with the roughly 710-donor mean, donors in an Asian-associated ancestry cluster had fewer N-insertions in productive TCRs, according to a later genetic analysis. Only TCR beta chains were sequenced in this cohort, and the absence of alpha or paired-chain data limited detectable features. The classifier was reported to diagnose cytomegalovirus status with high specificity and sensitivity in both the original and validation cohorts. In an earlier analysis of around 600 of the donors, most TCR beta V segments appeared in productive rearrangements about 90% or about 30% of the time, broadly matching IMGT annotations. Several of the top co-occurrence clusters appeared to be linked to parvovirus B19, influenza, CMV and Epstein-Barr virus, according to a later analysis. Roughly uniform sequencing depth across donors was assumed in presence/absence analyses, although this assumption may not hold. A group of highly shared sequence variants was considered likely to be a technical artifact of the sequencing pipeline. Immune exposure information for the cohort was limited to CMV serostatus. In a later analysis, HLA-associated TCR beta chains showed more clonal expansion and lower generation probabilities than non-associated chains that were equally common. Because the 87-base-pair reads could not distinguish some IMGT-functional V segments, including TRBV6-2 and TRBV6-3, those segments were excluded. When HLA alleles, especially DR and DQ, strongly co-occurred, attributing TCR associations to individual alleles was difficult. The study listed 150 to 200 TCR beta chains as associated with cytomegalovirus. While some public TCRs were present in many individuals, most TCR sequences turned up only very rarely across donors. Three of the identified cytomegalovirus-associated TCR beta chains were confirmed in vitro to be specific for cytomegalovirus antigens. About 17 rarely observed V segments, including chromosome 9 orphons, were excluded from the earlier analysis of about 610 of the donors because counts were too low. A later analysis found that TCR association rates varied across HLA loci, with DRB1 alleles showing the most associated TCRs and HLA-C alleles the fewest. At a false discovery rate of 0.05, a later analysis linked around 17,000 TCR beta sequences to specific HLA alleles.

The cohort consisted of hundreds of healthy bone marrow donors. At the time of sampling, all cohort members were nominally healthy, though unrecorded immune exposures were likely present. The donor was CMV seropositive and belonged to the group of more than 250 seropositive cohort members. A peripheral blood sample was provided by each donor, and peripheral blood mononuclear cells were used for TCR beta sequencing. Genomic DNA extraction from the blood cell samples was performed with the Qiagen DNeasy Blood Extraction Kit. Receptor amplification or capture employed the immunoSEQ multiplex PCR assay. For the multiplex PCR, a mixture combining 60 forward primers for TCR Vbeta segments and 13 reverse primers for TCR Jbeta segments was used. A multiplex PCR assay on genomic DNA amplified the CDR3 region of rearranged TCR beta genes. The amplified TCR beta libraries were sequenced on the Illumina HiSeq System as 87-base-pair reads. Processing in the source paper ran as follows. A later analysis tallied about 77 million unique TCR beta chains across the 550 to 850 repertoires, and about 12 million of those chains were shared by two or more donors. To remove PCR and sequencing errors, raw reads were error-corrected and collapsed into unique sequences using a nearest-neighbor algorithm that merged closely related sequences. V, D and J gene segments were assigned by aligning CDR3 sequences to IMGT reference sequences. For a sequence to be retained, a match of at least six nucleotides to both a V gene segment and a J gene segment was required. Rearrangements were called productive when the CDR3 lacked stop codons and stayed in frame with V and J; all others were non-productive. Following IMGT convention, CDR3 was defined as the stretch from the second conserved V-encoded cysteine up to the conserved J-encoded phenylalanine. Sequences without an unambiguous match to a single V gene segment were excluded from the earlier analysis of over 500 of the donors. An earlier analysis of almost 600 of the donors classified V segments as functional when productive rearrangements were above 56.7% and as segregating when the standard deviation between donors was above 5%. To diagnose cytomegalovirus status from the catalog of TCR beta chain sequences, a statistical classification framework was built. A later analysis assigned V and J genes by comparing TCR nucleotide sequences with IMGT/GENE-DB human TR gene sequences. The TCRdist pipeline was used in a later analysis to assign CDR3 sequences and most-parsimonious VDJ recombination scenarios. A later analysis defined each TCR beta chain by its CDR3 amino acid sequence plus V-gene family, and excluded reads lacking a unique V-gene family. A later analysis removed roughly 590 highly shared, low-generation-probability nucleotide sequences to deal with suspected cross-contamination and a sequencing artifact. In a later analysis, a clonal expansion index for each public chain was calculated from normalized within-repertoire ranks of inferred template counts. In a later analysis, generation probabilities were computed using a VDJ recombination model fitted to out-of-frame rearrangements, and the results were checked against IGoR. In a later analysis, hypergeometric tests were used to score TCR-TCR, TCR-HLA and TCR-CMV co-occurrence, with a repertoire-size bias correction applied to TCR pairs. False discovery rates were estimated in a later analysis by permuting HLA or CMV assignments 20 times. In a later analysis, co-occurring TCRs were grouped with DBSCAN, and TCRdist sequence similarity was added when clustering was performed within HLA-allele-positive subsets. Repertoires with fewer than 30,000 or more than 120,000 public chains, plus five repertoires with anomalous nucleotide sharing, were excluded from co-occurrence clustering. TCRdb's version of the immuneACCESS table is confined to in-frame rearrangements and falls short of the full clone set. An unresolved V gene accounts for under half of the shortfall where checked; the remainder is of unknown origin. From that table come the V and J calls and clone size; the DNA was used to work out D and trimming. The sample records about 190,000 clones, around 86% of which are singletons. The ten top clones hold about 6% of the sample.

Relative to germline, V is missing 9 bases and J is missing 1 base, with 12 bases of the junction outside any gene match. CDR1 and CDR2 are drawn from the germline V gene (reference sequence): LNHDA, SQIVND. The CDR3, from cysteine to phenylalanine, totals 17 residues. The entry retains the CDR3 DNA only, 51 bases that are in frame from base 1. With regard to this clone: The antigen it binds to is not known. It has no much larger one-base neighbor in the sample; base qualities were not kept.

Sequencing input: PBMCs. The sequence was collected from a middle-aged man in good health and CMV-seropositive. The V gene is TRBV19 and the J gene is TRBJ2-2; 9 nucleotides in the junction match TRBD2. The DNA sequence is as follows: TGTGCCAGCAGTGGACCAGCGGGGGGTCTGAACACCGGGGAGCTGTTTTTT. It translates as CASSGPAGGLNTGELFF.